The next 15 T cell receptor beta chains were all read from a single sample in a study of STAT5B mutations in CD4+ large granular lymphocyte leukemia. Measured with immunoSEQ multiplex PCR; TCRdb has only the in-frame clones, and not every one. The sample lists more than 30,000 clones; less than 80% were seen once. Sequenced: CD4+ T cells from blood buffy coats. The source of these receptors is a human donor in good health.

Written as DNA, the CDR3 is TGTGCCATCTCTGGAGCGGGGGCCCCAGATACGCAGTATTTT. It encodes CAISGAGAPDTQYF. The gene calls are TRBV10-3 and TRBJ2-3; 8 bases match TRBD2. Germline V lookup: CDR1 ENHRY, CDR2 SYGVKD. J gave up 4 bases and V 8 bases, and 8 bases lay outside the gene matches. The length of the CDR3 is 14 residues.

The chain is built from TRBV7-9 and TRBJ1-2, with 7 bases identical to TRBD1. The junction had 4 bases not matched to a gene; V was cut back by 5 bases and J by 4 bases. The CDR3 sequence is 13 residues long. Germline V lookup: CDR1 SEHNR, CDR2 FQNEAQ (reference sequence). CDR3 residues: CASSPGQFYGYTF. CDR3 nucleotides: TGTGCCAGCAGCCCGGGACAGTTCTATGGCTACACCTTC. The whole variable domain, filled in from reference TRBV7-9 and TRBJ1-2, reads DTGVSQNPRHKITKRGQNVTFRCDPISEHNRLYWYRQTLGQGPEFLTYFQNEAQLEKSRLLSDRFSAERPKGSFSTLEIQRTEQGDSAMYLCASSPGQFYGYTFGSGTRLTVV.

The V call is TRBV19, the J call TRBJ1-3, with 8 bases matching TRBD1. V gave up 3 bases and J gave up 3 bases; unmatched junction bases: 7. This CDR3 spans 16 amino acids. Germline assignment: CDR1 LNHDA and CDR2 SQIVND (reference sequence). CDR3 residues: CASSIDRGAGGNTIYF. CDR3 coding DNA: TGTGCCAGTAGTATCGACAGGGGCGCGGGTGGAAACACCATATATTTT.

This clone was observed a few times. The chain combines TRBV5-1 with TRBJ2-1, with D possibly matching TRBD1 (7 bases). Trimming took off 3 bases at V and 5 bases at J, with 21 bases between the two ends. CDR1 and CDR2 from the germline V gene are SGHRS and YFSETQ. This CDR3 is 17 amino acids long. CDR3 DNA sequence: TGCGCCAGCAGCTACACGGCGGGGACAGCGAGCCACAATGAGCAGTTCTTC. It yields the protein CASSYTAGTASHNEQFF.

The chain links TRBV7-3 to TRBJ1-6; D may be TRBD1 (6 bases). This CDR3 comprises 16 residues. Germline V gene data show CDR1 as SGHTA and CDR2 as FQGTGA. The V gene lost 5 bases and the J gene lost 5 bases, with 16 bases spanning the gap. The CDR3 protein is CASSLVGGGNNSPLHF. In DNA form, the CDR3 reads TGTGCCAGCAGCCTGGTAGGGGGGGGTAATAATTCACCCCTCCACTTT. Based on the CDR3 plus reference TRBV7-3 and TRBJ1-6, the full variable domain is GAGVSQTPSNKVTEKGKYVELRCDPISGHTALYWYRQSLGQGPEFLIYFQGTGAADDSGLPNDRFFAVRPEGSVSTLKIQRTERGDSAVYLCASSLVGGGNNSPLHFGNGTRLTVT.

J is TRBJ2-3 and V is TRBV4-2; 9 bases are shared with TRBD2. Losses at the gene ends were 1 base for V and 0 bases for J; bases not matched to a gene: 5. The CDR3 totals 17 residues. In germline, CDR1 is LGHNA, CDR2 YNFKEQ. This chain's CDR3 is CASSQAQAGGSTDTQYF. CDR3 sequence (DNA): TGTGCCAGCAGCCAAGCACAAGCGGGGGGCAGCACAGATACGCAGTATTTT.

The chain combines TRBV5-6 with TRBJ1-4, with D perhaps TRBD1 (6 bases). Germline-derived CDR1 and CDR2 are SGHDT and YYEEEE. This CDR3 region has 18 residues. Trimming removed 3 bases from V and 2 bases from J, with 20 bases in between. This chain's CDR3 is CASSSRVGGLSTNEKLFF. The DNA for the CDR3 is TGTGCCAGCAGCTCCAGGGTAGGGGGACTTTCGACTAATGAAAAACTGTTTTTT.

This clone was picked up a small number of times. The gene calls are TRBV18 and TRBJ2-7, with D unresolved. This CDR3 spans 13 amino acids. V was trimmed by 2 bases and J by 4 bases, leaving 9 bases between them. CDR1 KGHSH and CDR2 LQKENI come from the germline V gene. CDR3 DNA sequence: TGTGCCAGCTCACCAACCGTGGGGTACGAGCAGTACTTC. This encodes CASSPTVGYEQYF.

The J gene is TRBJ1-6, the V gene TRBV6-5, with D maybe TRBD1 (6 bases). Trimming removed 0 bases from V and 9 bases from J, with 15 bases in between. Germline CDR1 reads MNHEY; CDR2 reads SVGAGI. There are 16 residues in the CDR3. The CDR3 loop is CASSYSIGQGSSPLHF. CDR3 DNA sequence: TGTGCCAGCAGTTACTCGATTGGGCAGGGGAGTTCACCCCTCCACTTT.

The rearrangement links TRBV18 to TRBJ2-5; 8 bases agree with TRBD2. V dropped 3 bases and J dropped 1; count of bases not matched to a gene: 1. The germline CDR1 and CDR2 sequences are KGHSH and LQKENI. CDR3 length: 14 residues. CDR3 nucleotides: TGTGCCAGCTCACCTAGCGGGGCCCAAGAGACCCAGTACTTC. Its protein is CASSPSGAQETQYF.

This chain joins TRBV28 and TRBJ1-6; TRBD1 is a possible D gene (5 bases). Germline V gene sequence: CDR1 MDHEN, CDR2 SYDVKM. V dropped 9 bases and J dropped 9 bases, with 18 bases sitting between them. This CDR3 is built from 14 residues. The CDR3: CASWVRQGASPLHF. The CDR3 nucleotides are TGTGCCAGTTGGGTCCGGCAGGGAGCTTCACCCCTCCACTTT.

This chain links TRBV7-3 with TRBJ1-2; 8 bases are shared with TRBD1. CDR3 length equals 14 residues. Per the germline V gene, CDR1 is SGHTA and CDR2 is FQGTGA. Trimming removed 1 base from V and 10 bases from J; junction bases left unmatched: 8. The CDR3 DNA reads as TGTGCCAGCAGCTTAATGCCGGGACAGGCGCCCTACACCTTC. Translation: CASSLMPGQAPYTF.

This rearrangement joins TRBV4-1 to TRBJ2-1; 12 bases are shared with TRBD2. This CDR3 contains 15 residues. The junction had 5 bases not matched to a gene; V was cut back by 4 bases and J by 7 bases. Looked up from germline, CDR1 is MGHRA and CDR2 is YSYEKL. The CDR3 region has the DNA TGCGCCAGCAGCCGACCTAGCGGGGGGGCGAATGAGCAGTTCTTC. Amino acids: CASSRPSGGANEQFF.

Only one count was recorded for this clone. V is TRBV6-5 and J is TRBJ2-1; 13 bases agree with TRBD2. CDR1 and CDR2 from the germline V gene are MNHEY and SVGAGI. J lost 8 bases, V lost 2 bases, and 0 bases had no gene match. This CDR3 comprises 14 residues. For the CDR3, the DNA is TGTGCCAGCAGTTACGGACTAGCGGGGGATGAGCAGTTCTTC. As protein: CASSYGLAGDEQFF.

V is TRBV4-3 and J is TRBJ1-2, with D unclear. The CDR3 covers 13 residues. Between the trimmed V and J ends, which lost 0 bases and 11 bases, there was a span of 13 bases. CDR1 and CDR2 from the germline V gene are LGHNA and YSLEER. The CDR3 reads CASSQDPWSGYTF. CDR3 DNA: TGCGCCAGCAGCCAAGATCCGTGGTCGGGGTACACCTTC.